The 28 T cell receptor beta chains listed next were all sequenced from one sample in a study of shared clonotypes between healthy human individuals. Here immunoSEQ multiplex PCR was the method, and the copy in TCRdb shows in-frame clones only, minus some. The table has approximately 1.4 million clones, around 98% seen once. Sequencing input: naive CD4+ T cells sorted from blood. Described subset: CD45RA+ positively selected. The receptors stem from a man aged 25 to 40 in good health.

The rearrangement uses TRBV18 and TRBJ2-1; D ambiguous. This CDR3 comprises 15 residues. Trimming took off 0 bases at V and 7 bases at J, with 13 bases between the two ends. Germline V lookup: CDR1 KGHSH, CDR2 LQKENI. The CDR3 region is CASSPPRSPNNEQFF. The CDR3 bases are TGTGCCAGCTCACCACCCCGGAGTCCTAATAATGAGCAGTTCTTC. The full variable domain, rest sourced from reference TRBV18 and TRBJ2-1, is NAGVMQNPRHLVRRRGQEARLRCSPMKGHSHVYWYRQLPEEGLKFMVYLQKENIIDESGMPKERFSAEFPKEGPSILRIQQVVRGDSAAYFCASSPPRSPNNEQFFGPGTRLTVL.

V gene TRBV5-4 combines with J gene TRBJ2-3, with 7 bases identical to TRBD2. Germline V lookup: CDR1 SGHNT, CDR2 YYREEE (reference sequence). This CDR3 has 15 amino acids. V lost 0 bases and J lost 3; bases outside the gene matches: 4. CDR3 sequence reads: CASSLGEGGTDTQYF. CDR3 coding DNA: TGTGCCAGCAGCTTGGGAGAGGGAGGGACAGATACGCAGTATTTT.

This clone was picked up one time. This chain's CDR3 is CASSPSYYNEQFF. The CDR3 DNA reads as TGTGCCAGCAGTCCCTCCTACTACAATGAGCAGTTCTTC. This chain joins TRBV27 and TRBJ2-1, with D uncertain. V was shortened by 5 bases and J by 3 bases, with 8 bases between the two germline ends. CDR1 MNHEY and CDR2 SMNVEV come from the germline V gene (reference sequence). The CDR3 extends over 13 amino acids.

The CDR3 nucleotides are TGTGCCAGCAGCGCAACGGGACTCCCGGACACTGAAGCTTTCTTT. Its translation is CASSATGLPDTEAFF. The chain combines TRBV9 with TRBJ1-1, with D possibly being TRBD1 (5 bases). This CDR3 comprises 15 residues. V was pared by 3 bases and J by 3 bases, with 15 bases between. Germline values: CDR1 SGDLS, CDR2 YYNGEE.

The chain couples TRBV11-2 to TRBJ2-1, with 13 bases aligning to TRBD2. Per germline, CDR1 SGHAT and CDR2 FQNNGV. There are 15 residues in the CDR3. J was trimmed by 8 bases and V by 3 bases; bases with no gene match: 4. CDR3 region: CASSLTSGRSHEQFF. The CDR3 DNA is TGTGCCAGCAGCTTGACTAGCGGGAGGAGTCATGAGCAGTTCTTC. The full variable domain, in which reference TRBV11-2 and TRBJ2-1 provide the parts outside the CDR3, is EAGVAQSPRYKIIEKRQSVAFWCNPISGHATLYWYQQILGQGPKLLIQFQNNGVVDDSQLPKDRFSAERLKGVDSTLKIQPAKLEDSAVYLCASSLTSGRSHEQFFGPGTRLTVL.

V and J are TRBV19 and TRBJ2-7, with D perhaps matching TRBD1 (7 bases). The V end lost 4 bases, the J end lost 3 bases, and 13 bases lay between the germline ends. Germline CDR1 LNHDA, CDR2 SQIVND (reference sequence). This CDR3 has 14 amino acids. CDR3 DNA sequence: TGTGCCAGTAGTAAAGCAGGGGGGAACTACGAGCAGTACTTC. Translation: CASSKAGGNYEQYF.

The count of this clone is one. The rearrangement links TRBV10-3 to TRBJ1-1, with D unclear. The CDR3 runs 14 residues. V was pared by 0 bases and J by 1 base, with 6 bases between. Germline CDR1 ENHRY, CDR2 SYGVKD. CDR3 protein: CAISESVQNTEAFF. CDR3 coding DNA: TGTGCCATCAGTGAGTCTGTCCAGAACACTGAAGCTTTCTTT.

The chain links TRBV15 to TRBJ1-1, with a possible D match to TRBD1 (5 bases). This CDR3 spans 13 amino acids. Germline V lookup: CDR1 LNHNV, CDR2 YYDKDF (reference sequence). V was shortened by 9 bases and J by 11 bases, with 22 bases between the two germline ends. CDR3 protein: CATGTRSRGQAFF. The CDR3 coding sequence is TGTGCCACAGGCACAAGGTCCCGGGGCCAGGCTTTCTTT.

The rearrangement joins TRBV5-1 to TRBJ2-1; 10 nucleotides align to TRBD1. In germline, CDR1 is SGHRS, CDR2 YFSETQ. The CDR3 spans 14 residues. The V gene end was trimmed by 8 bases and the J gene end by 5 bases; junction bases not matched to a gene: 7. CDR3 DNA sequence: TGCGCCAGTGGGGGACAGGGGATCCACAATGAGCAGTTCTTC. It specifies CASGGQGIHNEQFF.

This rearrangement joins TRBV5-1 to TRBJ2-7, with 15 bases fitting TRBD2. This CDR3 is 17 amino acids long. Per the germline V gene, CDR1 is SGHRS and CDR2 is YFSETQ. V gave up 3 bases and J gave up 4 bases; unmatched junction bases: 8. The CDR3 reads CASSWGLAGGPSYEQYF. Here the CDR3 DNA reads TGCGCCAGCAGCTGGGGACTAGCGGGAGGTCCCTCTTACGAGCAGTACTTC.

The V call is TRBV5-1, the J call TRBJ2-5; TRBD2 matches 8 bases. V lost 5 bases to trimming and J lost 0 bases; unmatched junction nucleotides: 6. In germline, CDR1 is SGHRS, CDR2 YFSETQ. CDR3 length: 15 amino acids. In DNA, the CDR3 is TGCGCCAGCAGAAATAGCGGGACTAACCAAGAGACCCAGTACTTC. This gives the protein CASRNSGTNQETQYF. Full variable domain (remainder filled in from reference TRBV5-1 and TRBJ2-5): KAGVTQTPRYLIKTRGQQVTLSCSPISGHRSVSWYQQTPGQGLQFLFEYFSETQRNKGNFPGRFSGRQFSNSRSEMNVSTLELGDSALYLCASRNSGTNQETQYFGPGTRLLVL.

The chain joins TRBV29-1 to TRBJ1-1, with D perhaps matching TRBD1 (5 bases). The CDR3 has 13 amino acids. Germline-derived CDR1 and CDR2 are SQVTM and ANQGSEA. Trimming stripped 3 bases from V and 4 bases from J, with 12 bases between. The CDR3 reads CSVEPGAITEAFF. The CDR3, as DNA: TGCAGCGTTGAGCCCGGGGCAATCACTGAAGCTTTCTTT. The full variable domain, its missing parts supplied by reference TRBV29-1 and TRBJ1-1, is SAVISQKPSRDICQRGTSLTIQCQVDSQVTMMFWYRQQPGQSLTLIATANQGSEATYESGFVIDKFPISRPNLTFSTLTVSNMSPEDSSIYLCSVEPGAITEAFFGQGTRLTVV.

Written as DNA, the CDR3 is TGTGCCAGCAGCTTGGTCGAGGGGGCGGGCACAGATACGCAGTATTTT. Amino acid sequence: CASSLVEGAGTDTQYF. J is TRBJ2-3 and V is TRBV5-6; 7 bases match TRBD1. Per the germline V gene, CDR1 is SGHDT and CDR2 is YYEEEE. Trimming removed 0 bases from V and 1 base from J; junction bases left unmatched: 5. The length of the CDR3 is 16 residues.

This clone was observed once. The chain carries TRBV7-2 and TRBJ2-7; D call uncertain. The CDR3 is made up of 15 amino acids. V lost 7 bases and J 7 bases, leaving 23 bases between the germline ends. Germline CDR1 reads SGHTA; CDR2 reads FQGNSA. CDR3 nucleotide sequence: TGTGCCAGCACCCCCACCTTGGGCGAAGGGATGGAGCAGTACTTC. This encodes CASTPTLGEGMEQYF. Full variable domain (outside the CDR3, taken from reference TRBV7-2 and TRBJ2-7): GAGVSQSPSNKVTEKGKDVELRCDPISGHTALYWYRQSLGQGLEFLIYFQGNSAPDKSGLPSDRFSAERTGGSVSTLTIQRTQQEDSAVYLCASTPTLGEGMEQYFGPGTRLTVT.

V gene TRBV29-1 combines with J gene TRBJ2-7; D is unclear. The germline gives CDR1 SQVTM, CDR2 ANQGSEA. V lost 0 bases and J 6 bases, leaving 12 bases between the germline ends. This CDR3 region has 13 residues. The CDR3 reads CSVEDPPPGEQYF. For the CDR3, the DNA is TGCAGCGTTGAAGATCCCCCCCCCGGCGAGCAGTACTTC.

The CDR3 sequence is CASSLTGDTGELFF. CDR3 in DNA: TGTGCCAGCAGTCTGACAGGGGACACCGGGGAGCTGTTTTTT. J is TRBJ2-2 and V is TRBV2; TRBD1 agrees at 8 bases. Trimming took 5 bases from V and 3 from J; bases not matched to a gene: 2. The CDR3 is 14 amino acids. Germline V gene sequence: CDR1 SNHLY, CDR2 FYNNEI.

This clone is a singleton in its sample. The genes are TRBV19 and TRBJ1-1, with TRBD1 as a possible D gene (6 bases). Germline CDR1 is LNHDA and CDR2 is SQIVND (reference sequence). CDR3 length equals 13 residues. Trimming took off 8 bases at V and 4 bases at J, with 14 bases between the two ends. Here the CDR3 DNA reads TGTGCCAGTGGACAGCAGGTAATCACTGAAGCTTTCTTT. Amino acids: CASGQQVITEAFF.

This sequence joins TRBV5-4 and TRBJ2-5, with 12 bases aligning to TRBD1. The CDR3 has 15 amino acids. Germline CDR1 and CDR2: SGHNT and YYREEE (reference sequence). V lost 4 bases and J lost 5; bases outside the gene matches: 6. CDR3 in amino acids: CASSAGQGARETQYF. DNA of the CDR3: TGTGCCAGCAGCGCGGGACAGGGGGCGAGGGAGACCCAGTACTTC.

The CDR3 DNA is TGTGCCAGCAGCAAGCCCTTGGGGACTGAAGCTTTCTTT. It specifies CASSKPLGTEAFF. The V gene is TRBV6-5, the J gene TRBJ1-1; D unresolved. Germline V CDR1 and CDR2: MNHEY, SVGAGI. V shed 6 bases and J shed 5 bases, with 13 bases lying between them. The CDR3 covers 13 residues.

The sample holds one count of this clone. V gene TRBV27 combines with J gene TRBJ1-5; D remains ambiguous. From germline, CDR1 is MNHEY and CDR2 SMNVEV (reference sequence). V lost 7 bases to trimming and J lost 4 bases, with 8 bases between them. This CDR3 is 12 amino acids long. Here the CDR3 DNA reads TGTGCCAGCAAGGAAAGGAATCAGCCCCAGCATTTT. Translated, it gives CASKERNQPQHF.

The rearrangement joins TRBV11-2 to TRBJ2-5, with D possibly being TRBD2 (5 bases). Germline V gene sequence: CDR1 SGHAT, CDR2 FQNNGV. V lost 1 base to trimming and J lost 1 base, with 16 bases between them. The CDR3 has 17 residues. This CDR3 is CASSLARVVGSQETQYF. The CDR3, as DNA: TGTGCCAGCAGCTTAGCTCGGGTTGTAGGGAGCCAAGAGACCCAGTACTTC. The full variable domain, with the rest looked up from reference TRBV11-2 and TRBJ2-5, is EAGVAQSPRYKIIEKRQSVAFWCNPISGHATLYWYQQILGQGPKLLIQFQNNGVVDDSQLPKDRFSAERLKGVDSTLKIQPAKLEDSAVYLCASSLARVVGSQETQYFGPGTRLLVL.

CDR3 region: CASSHGRGQSNQPQHF. The CDR3 region has the DNA TGTGCCAGCAGTCATGGTCGTGGACAGAGCAATCAGCCCCAGCATTTT. The gene calls are TRBV2 and TRBJ1-5; weak D call: TRBD1 (6 bases). Trimming removed 5 bases from V and 1 base from J, with 15 bases in between. CDR1 SNHLY and CDR2 FYNNEI come from the germline V gene. This CDR3 has 16 residues.

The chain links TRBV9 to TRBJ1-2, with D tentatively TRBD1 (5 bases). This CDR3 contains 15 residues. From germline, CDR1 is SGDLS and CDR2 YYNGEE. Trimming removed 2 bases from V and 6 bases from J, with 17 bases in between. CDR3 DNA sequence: TGTGCCAGCAGCGTTCAAACCGGGACCCTTCATGGCTACACCTTC. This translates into CASSVQTGTLHGYTF.

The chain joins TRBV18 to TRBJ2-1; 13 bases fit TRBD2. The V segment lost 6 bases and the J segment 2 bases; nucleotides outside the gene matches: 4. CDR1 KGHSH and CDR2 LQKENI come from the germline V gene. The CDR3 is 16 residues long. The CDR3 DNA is TGTGCCAGCTCGGGACTAGCGGGACCAACCTACAATGAGCAGTTCTTC. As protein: CASSGLAGPTYNEQFF.

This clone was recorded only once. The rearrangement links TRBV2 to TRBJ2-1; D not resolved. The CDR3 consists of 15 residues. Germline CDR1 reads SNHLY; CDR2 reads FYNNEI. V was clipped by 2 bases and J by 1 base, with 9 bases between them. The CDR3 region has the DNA TGTGCCAGCAGTGAACAAAGCGTATCCTACAATGAGCAGTTCTTC. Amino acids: CASSEQSVSYNEQFF.

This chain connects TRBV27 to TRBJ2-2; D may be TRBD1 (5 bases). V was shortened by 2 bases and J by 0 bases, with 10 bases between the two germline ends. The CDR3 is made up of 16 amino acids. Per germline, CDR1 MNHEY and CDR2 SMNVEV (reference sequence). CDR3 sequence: CASSLRLTANTGELFF. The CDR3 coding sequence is TGTGCCAGCAGTTTAAGGCTGACAGCGAACACCGGGGAGCTGTTTTTT.

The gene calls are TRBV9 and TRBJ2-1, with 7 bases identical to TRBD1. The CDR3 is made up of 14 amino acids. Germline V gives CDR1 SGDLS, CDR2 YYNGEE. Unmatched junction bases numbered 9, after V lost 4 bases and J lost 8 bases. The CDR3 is CASSYRGSIHEQFF. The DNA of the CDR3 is TGTGCCAGCAGCTACAGGGGTAGCATCCATGAGCAGTTCTTC.

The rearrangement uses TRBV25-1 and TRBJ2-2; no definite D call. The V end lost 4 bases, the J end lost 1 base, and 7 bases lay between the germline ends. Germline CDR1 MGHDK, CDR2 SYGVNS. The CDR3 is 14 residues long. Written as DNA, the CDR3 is TGTGCCAGCAGTGGCCCCCTGAACACCGGGGAGCTGTTTTTT. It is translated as CASSGPLNTGELFF.